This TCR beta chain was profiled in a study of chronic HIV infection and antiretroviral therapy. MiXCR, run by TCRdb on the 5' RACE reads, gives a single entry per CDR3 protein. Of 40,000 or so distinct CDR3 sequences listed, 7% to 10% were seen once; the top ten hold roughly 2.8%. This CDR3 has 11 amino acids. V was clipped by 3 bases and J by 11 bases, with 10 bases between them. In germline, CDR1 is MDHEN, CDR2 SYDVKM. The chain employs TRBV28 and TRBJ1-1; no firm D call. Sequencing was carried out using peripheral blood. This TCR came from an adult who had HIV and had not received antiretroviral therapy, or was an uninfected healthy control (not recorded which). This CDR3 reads CASSFTAEAFF. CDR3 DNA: TGTGCCAGCAGTTTTACAGCAGAGGCTTTCTTT. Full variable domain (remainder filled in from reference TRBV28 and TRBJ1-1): DVKVTQSSRYLVKRTGEKVFLECVQDMDHENMFWYRQDPGLGLRLIYFSYDVKMKEKGDIPEGYSVSREKKERFSLILESASTNQTSMYLCASSFTAEAFFGQGTRLTVV.